A selection of T cell receptor beta chains follows, all from one sample in a study of T cell responses to AZD1222 COVID-19 vaccine. The table came from immunoSEQ multiplex PCR; TCRdb's copy has only in-frame clones and leaves some out. The repertoire consists of roughly 100,000 clones, with around 91% occurring once and the leading ten covering 6.5% to 10%. The sequenced sample was peripheral blood, obtained 28 days after the second AZD1222 dose. All receptors derive from an adult who received the AZD1222 COVID-19 vaccine. CDR3s include the opening cysteine and the closing phenylalanine or tryptophan. The order of the fields is clone size, V gene, D gene, J gene, CDR3 protein, CDR3 DNA. A D gene is named only where the DNA matches it firmly. Size is omitted from some rows. Given values are once, few, many or a class for expanded clones.

size: NA; V: TRBV19; D: NA; J: TRBJ2-1; CDR3: CASSMVDGNNEQFF; DNA: TGTGCCAGTAGTATGGTGGACGGGAACAATGAGCAGTTCTTC
size: NA; V: TRBV27; D: NA; J: TRBJ1-2; CDR3: CASKRDLANYGYTF; DNA: TGTGCCAGCAAACGGGACCTAGCTAACTATGGCTACACCTTC
size: NA; V: TRBV6-5; D: TRBD1; J: TRBJ1-5; CDR3: CASSHRRGSNQPQHF; DNA: TGTGCCAGCAGCCACCGCAGGGGGAGCAATCAGCCCCAGCATTTT
size: NA; V: TRBV7-2; D: NA; J: TRBJ2-2; CDR3: CASSLVGAPGTGELFF; DNA: TGTGCCAGCAGCTTAGTGGGGGCCCCGGGCACCGGGGAGCTGTTTTTT
size: NA; V: TRBV7-9; D: TRBD1; J: TRBJ2-7; CDR3: CASSHWTGGQEQYF; DNA: TGTGCCAGCAGCCACTGGACAGGGGGCCAGGAACAGTACTTC
size: NA; V: TRBV5-1; D: TRBD1; J: TRBJ1-1; CDR3: CASSSTTGQGRTEAFF; DNA: TGCGCCAGCAGCTCAACAACGGGACAGGGTAGAACTGAAGCTTTCTTT
size: NA; V: TRBV19; D: NA; J: TRBJ2-3; CDR3: CASTNSHYTDTQYF; DNA: TGTGCCAGCACAAACTCCCACTACACAGATACGCAGTATTTT
size: NA; V: TRBV3-1/TRBV3-2; D: NA; J: TRBJ1-3; CDR3: CASSPSGPGNTIYF; DNA: TGTGCCAGCAGCCCATCGGGGCCTGGAAACACCATATATTTT
size: few; V: TRBV14; D: TRBD2; J: TRBJ2-7; CDR3: CASSQIAGGNEQYF; DNA: TGTGCCAGCAGCCAAATAGCGGGGGGCAACGAGCAGTACTTC
size: NA; V: TRBV18; D: NA; J: TRBJ1-2; CDR3: CASSPLARSYGYTF; DNA: TGTGCCAGCTCTCCCCTCGCCAGGAGCTATGGCTACACCTTC
size: once; V: TRBV3-1/TRBV3-2; D: NA; J: TRBJ2-7; CDR3: CASSPRDFSYEQYF; DNA: TGTGCCAGCAGCCCGAGGGACTTCTCCTACGAGCAGTACTTC
size: NA; V: TRBV3-1/TRBV3-2; D: NA; J: TRBJ1-5; CDR3: CASSQGALGQPQHF; DNA: TGTGCCAGCAGCCAGGGGGCGCTTGGTCAGCCCCAGCATTTT
size: NA; V: TRBV7-2; D: TRBD1; J: TRBJ2-1; CDR3: CASSLQGHEQFF; DNA: TGTGCCAGCAGCCTACAGGGGCATGAGCAGTTCTTC
size: NA; V: TRBV19; D: NA; J: TRBJ1-5; CDR3: CATSLASAGGQPQHF; DNA: TGTGCCACTTCCCTTGCTAGTGCGGGAGGGCAGCCCCAGCATTTT
size: NA; V: TRBV7-3; D: NA; J: TRBJ2-2; CDR3: CASSPQGSFNTGELFF; DNA: TGTGCCAGCAGCCCACAGGGTTCCTTCAACACCGGGGAGCTGTTTTTT
size: NA; V: TRBV5-1; D: TRBD1; J: TRBJ2-7; CDR3: CASSFSDRGIYEQYF; DNA: TGCGCCAGCAGCTTTTCGGACAGGGGAATCTACGAGCAGTACTTC
size: NA; V: TRBV12-3/TRBV12-4; D: NA; J: TRBJ1-6; CDR3: CASSFPDSPLHF; DNA: TGTGCCAGCAGTTTCCCCGACTCACCCCTCCACTTT
size: NA; V: TRBV9; D: TRBD1; J: TRBJ1-2; CDR3: CASSAPRTGGNYGYTF; DNA: TGTGCCAGCAGCGCCCCAAGGACAGGGGGGAACTATGGCTACACCTTC
size: once; V: TRBV19; D: NA; J: TRBJ2-6; CDR3: CASGKGTSGANVLTF; DNA: TGTGCCAGTGGAAAAGGGACCTCTGGGGCCAACGTCCTGACTTTC
size: NA; V: TRBV15; D: NA; J: TRBJ2-5; CDR3: CATSRVGQALETQYF; DNA: TGTGCCACCAGCAGAGTCGGGCAGGCGCTAGAGACCCAGTACTTC